What follows are 32 T cell receptor beta chains derived from one specimen sequenced in a study of T-cell reconstitution after alpha-beta-depleted transplantation in children. TCRbeta library preparation incorporated unique molecular identifiers. A single record per CDR3 protein comes from TCRdb applying MiXCR to the PCR reads. Here the sample spans some 600,000 distinct CDR3 sequences, approximately 15% being singletons. Specimen: PBMCs from the stem cell graft donor, collected from the stem cell graft. Receptors were obtained from a human donor who donated a stem cell graft to a child with acute myeloid leukemia.

The gene calls are TRBV7-6 and TRBJ2-3; 9 bases match TRBD1. Germline V gene data show CDR1 as SGHVS and CDR2 as FNYEAQ. CDR3 size: 14 residues. Trimming removed 5 bases from V and 6 bases from J; junction bases left unmatched: 6. The CDR3 DNA follows: TGTGCCAGCAGCACCACAGGGGGCGCGGATACGCAGTATTTT. Translated, it gives CASSTTGGADTQYF. Variable domain in full (rest from reference TRBV7-6 and TRBJ2-3): GAGVSQSPRYKVTKRGQDVALRCDPISGHVSLYWYRQALGQGPEFLTYFNYEAQQDKSGLPNDRFSAERPEGSISTLTIQRTEQRDSAMYRCASSTTGGADTQYFGPGTRLTVL.

At least ten counts were recorded for this clonotype. The gene calls are TRBV7-2 and TRBJ1-1; TRBD1 matches 7 bases. Germline values: CDR1 SGHTA, CDR2 FQGNSA. This CDR3 contains 13 residues. Germline trimming cut 6 bases from V and 6 bases from J; bases unmatched to any gene: 7. The CDR3 coding sequence is TGTGCCAGCAGTTCCAGGGGGTTCCCTGAAGCTTTCTTT. This codes for CASSSRGFPEAFF.

The rearrangement joins TRBV7-9 to TRBJ2-2; the D gene is possibly TRBD2 (6 bases). Trimming cost V 5 bases and J 3 bases, with 16 bases left between them. Germline CDR1 is SEHNR and CDR2 is FQNEAQ (reference sequence). The CDR3 sequence is 16 residues long. CDR3 DNA sequence: TGTGCCAGCAGCCTTGGATCGGGACTTCACACCGGGGAGCTGTTTTTT. This encodes CASSLGSGLHTGELFF.

The chain joins TRBV15 to TRBJ1-3; D unresolved. This CDR3 is 15 amino acids long. V shed 0 bases and J shed 4 bases, with 10 bases lying between them. Per the germline V gene, CDR1 is LNHNV and CDR2 is YYDKDF (reference sequence). CDR3 sequence reads: CATSREEGGGNTIYF. The CDR3 DNA sequence: TGTGCCACCAGCAGAGAAGAGGGTGGCGGAAACACCATATATTTT. The variable domain in full, with the rest retrieved from reference TRBV15 and TRBJ1-3, is DAMVIQNPRYQVTQFGKPVTLSCSQTLNHNVMYWYQQKSSQAPKLLFHYYDKDFNNEADTPDNFQSRRPNTSFCFLDIRSPGLGDTAMYLCATSREEGGGNTIYFGEGSWLTVV.

This clonotype has at least ten counts. The chain couples TRBV20-1 to TRBJ2-3; D possibly matches TRBD1 or TRBD2 (5 bases each). V was cut by 3 bases and J by 2 bases, with 12 bases left in between. The CDR3 contains 14 residues. The germline V gene has CDR1 DFQATT and CDR2 SNEGSKA (reference sequence). CDR3 amino acids: CSARGPGLTDTQYF. DNA for the CDR3: TGCAGTGCTAGGGGACCGGGCCTCACAGATACGCAGTATTTT.

This clonotype was recorded many times. This chain links TRBV12-3 or TRBV12-4 with TRBJ2-7; the D is unclear. This CDR3 contains 12 residues. Deletions cut 3 bases from V and 7 bases from J, with 10 bases between. The CDR3 region is CASSFGVGEQYF. The CDR3, as DNA: TGTGCCAGCAGTTTTGGGGTCGGAGAGCAGTACTTC.

There are a few counts of this clonotype. J is TRBJ1-1 and V is TRBV7-8, with D hard to call. Per the germline V gene, CDR1 is SGHVS and CDR2 is FQNEAQ. The CDR3 totals 14 residues. Trimming took off 5 bases at V and 5 bases at J, with 15 bases between the two ends. CDR3 loop: CASSPRVGKTEAFF. Here the CDR3 DNA reads TGTGCCAGCAGCCCCCGCGTGGGGAAGACTGAAGCTTTCTTT.

This chain links TRBV10-2 with TRBJ1-2, with TRBD1 matching 8 bases. Germline V gene data show CDR1 as WSHSY and CDR2 as SAAADI. CDR3 length: 12 amino acids. Germline trimming cut 7 bases from V and 8 bases from J; bases unmatched to any gene: 6. The CDR3: CASTGQVDGYTF. For the CDR3, the DNA is TGCGCCAGCACGGGACAGGTGGACGGCTACACCTTC.

This clonotype was counted many times. The rearrangement links TRBV5-1 to TRBJ2-1, with unresolved D. CDR3 length equals 15 residues. Trimming pared 5 bases from V and 0 bases from J, leaving 12 bases between. In germline, CDR1 is SGHRS, CDR2 YFSETQ. CDR3 region: CASSPEGNSYNEQFF. The CDR3 DNA reads as TGCGCCAGCAGTCCGGAAGGCAACTCCTACAATGAGCAGTTCTTC.

This clonotype was picked up many times. The rearrangement links TRBV7-2 to TRBJ2-3, with D perhaps TRBD2 (5 bases). Per germline, CDR1 SGHTA and CDR2 FQGNSA. The CDR3 spans 11 residues. V lost 11 bases and J lost 3, with 9 bases in between. The CDR3 loop is CAREGTDTQYF. DNA for the CDR3: TGTGCCCGTGAGGGAACAGATACGCAGTATTTT.

The V and J genes are TRBV5-1 and TRBJ2-2, with 11 bases fitting TRBD2. V shed 4 bases and J 5 bases; nucleotides not matched to a gene: 4. There are 15 residues in the CDR3. Germline assignment: CDR1 SGHRS and CDR2 YFSETQ. The CDR3 sequence is CASSAASGGTGELFF. Written as DNA, the CDR3 is TGCGCCAGCAGCGCGGCTAGCGGGGGGACCGGGGAGCTGTTTTTT.

The chain combines TRBV7-2 with TRBJ2-7, with D hard to call. The CDR3 runs 16 residues. Germline V gene data show CDR1 as SGHTA and CDR2 as FQGNSA. V gave up 4 bases and J gave up 3 bases, with 19 bases separating them. In nucleotides, the CDR3 is TGTGCCAGCAGCTCCATGACTGGTCTGCGCCTCTACGAGCAGTACTTC. Translated: CASSSMTGLRLYEQYF. The full variable domain, rest sourced from reference TRBV7-2 and TRBJ2-7, is GAGVSQSPSNKVTEKGKDVELRCDPISGHTALYWYRQSLGQGLEFLIYFQGNSAPDKSGLPSDRFSAERTGGSVSTLTIQRTQQEDSAVYLCASSSMTGLRLYEQYFGPGTRLTVT.

Ten or more counts support this clonotype. The V and J genes are TRBV20-1 and TRBJ1-1; perhaps TRBD1 as D (5 bases). Trimming removed 3 bases at V and 1 base at J, with 12 bases between. CDR1 and CDR2 from the germline V gene are DFQATT and SNEGSKA (reference sequence). The CDR3 consists of 14 residues. CDR3 sequence (DNA): TGCAGTGCTAGGAGCGGGGCGGGGAACACTGAAGCTTTCTTT. Amino acids: CSARSGAGNTEAFF.

J is TRBJ2-1 and V is TRBV20-1, with 9 bases matching TRBD2. The CDR3 runs 15 residues. Germline V gene data show CDR1 as DFQATT and CDR2 as SNEGSKA (reference sequence). With 6 bases clipped from V and 1 base from J, the junction kept 7 bases outside the gene matches. The CDR3 DNA reads as TGCAGTGCAAACAGCGGGGGGCGTTCCTACAATGAGCAGTTCTTC. It specifies CSANSGGRSYNEQFF.

This clonotype came up a few times. The chain combines TRBV5-1 with TRBJ2-1; TRBD1 or TRBD2 may be the D gene (7 bases each). V shed 1 base and J shed 4 bases, with 15 bases lying between them. From germline, CDR1 is SGHRS and CDR2 YFSETQ. This CDR3 has 16 residues. The DNA for the CDR3 is TGCGCCAGCAGCTTGTCAGGGGGGGGGCGATACAATGAGCAGTTCTTC. Translating it yields CASSLSGGGRYNEQFF.

The gene calls are TRBV5-1 and TRBJ1-6; the D is unclear. Germline V lookup: CDR1 SGHRS, CDR2 YFSETQ. The CDR3 loop spans 17 amino acids. V lost 0 bases to trimming and J lost 13 bases, with 23 bases between them. CDR3 region: CASSLESIIGGRSPLHF. The CDR3 nucleotides read TGCGCCAGCAGCTTGGAATCGATTATCGGCGGGCGGTCTCCCCTCCACTTT.

V is TRBV7-2 and J is TRBJ1-3; TRBD1 might be the D (6 bases). Between the trimmed V and J ends, which lost 6 bases and 6 bases, there was a span of 12 bases. This CDR3 spans 13 amino acids. Germline-derived CDR1 and CDR2 are SGHTA and FQGNSA. The CDR3 reads CASSRGPENTIYF. The CDR3 DNA reads as TGTGCCAGCAGTCGGGGGCCCGAAAACACCATATATTTT.

This clonotype has at least ten counts. V is TRBV7-2 and J is TRBJ2-1; no reliable D call. The length of the CDR3 is 12 residues. V lost 8 bases and J 10 bases, leaving 15 bases between the germline ends. From germline, CDR1 is SGHTA and CDR2 FQGNSA. CDR3 sequence reads: CASGPWENEQFF. In DNA, the CDR3 is TGTGCCAGCGGACCCTGGGAAAACGAGCAGTTCTTC.

The V and J genes are TRBV5-1 and TRBJ1-1; tentative D call: TRBD1 (5 bases). V was shortened by 0 bases and J by 0 bases, with 12 bases between the two germline ends. The CDR3 loop spans 16 amino acids. Germline assignment: CDR1 SGHRS and CDR2 YFSETQ. CDR3 coding DNA: TGCGCCAGCAGCTTGGGAGGAAGGGGCGTGAACACTGAAGCTTTCTTT. Its translation is CASSLGGRGVNTEAFF.

This clonotype was seen ten or more times. This CDR3 reads CSAREPGGLIDGYTF. The CDR3 DNA reads as TGCAGTGCTAGAGAGCCAGGGGGCCTCATCGATGGCTACACCTTC. The V gene is TRBV20-1, the J gene TRBJ1-2, with 8 bases lining up with TRBD1. Germline values: CDR1 DFQATT, CDR2 SNEGSKA (reference sequence). The J segment lost 6 bases and the V segment lost 0 bases, leaving 9 bases of the junction unmatched. This CDR3 comprises 15 residues.

In this sample, this clonotype turned up many times. This chain uses TRBV6-1 with TRBJ2-1; 8 bases line up with TRBD1. The CDR3 consists of 13 residues. CDR1 is MNHNS, CDR2 SASEGT, per germline. The trim removed 6 bases at V and 8 bases at J, leaving 6 bases unmatched. CDR3 bases: TGTGCCAGCAGGTGGAACAGGGGGGATGAGCAGTTCTTC. It encodes CASRWNRGDEQFF.

This clonotype was recorded at least ten times. The CDR3 protein is CASTGTYEQYV. The CDR3 coding sequence is TGTGCCAGCACTGGGACCTACGAGCAGTACGTC. The V gene is TRBV5-6, the J gene TRBJ2-7, with no clear D. Trimming shortened V by 6 bases and J by 2 bases, and 6 bases separated the two germline ends. The CDR3 is made up of 11 amino acids. CDR1 and CDR2 (germline): SGHDT, YYEEEE.

The table lists this clonotype with many counts. DNA for the CDR3: TGTGCCAGCAGCTTGGGGCAGGGAAGCTATGGCTACACCTTC. Translating gives CASSLGQGSYGYTF. The J gene is TRBJ1-2, the V gene TRBV7-2; a possible D gene is TRBD1 (5 bases). Germline loops: CDR1 SGHTA, CDR2 FQGNSA. V lost 3 bases to trimming and J lost 4 bases, with 12 bases between them. The CDR3 runs 14 residues.

The chain carries TRBV5-5 and TRBJ1-1, with D perhaps matching TRBD1 (5 bases). Germline-derived CDR1 and CDR2 are SGHKS and YYEKEE (reference sequence). The length of the CDR3 is 14 residues. The V and J ends lost 7 bases and 5 bases respectively, with 18 bases between them. In DNA, the CDR3 is TGTGCCAGCCACATGATGCGGGGGGAGACTGAAGCTTTCTTT. Translating gives CASHMMRGETEAFF.

This chain links TRBV10-2 with TRBJ1-5, with 7 bases fitting TRBD1. Germline V gives CDR1 WSHSY, CDR2 SAAADI. J gave up 6 bases and V 3 bases, and 11 bases lay outside the gene matches. This CDR3 has 16 residues. The CDR3 bases are TGCGCCAGCAGTGACCGGAGACAGGGAGTGTTTCAGCCCCAGCATTTT. Protein sequence: CASSDRRQGVFQPQHF.

The rearrangement uses TRBV10-1 and TRBJ2-5; TRBD1 aligns across 8 bases. The ends lost 0 bases at V and 9 bases at J; junction bases unmatched: 15. The CDR3 has 17 amino acids. The germline V gene has CDR1 WNHNN and CDR2 SYGVQD (reference sequence). This chain's CDR3 is CASSESRQGRNLGAQYF. CDR3 DNA: TGCGCCAGCAGTGAGTCCAGACAGGGGCGGAACCTCGGGGCCCAGTACTTC.

There are a few counts of this clonotype. This chain connects TRBV7-2 to TRBJ1-1; 9 nucleotides line up with TRBD1. This CDR3 comprises 16 residues. Germline V gene data show CDR1 as SGHTA and CDR2 as FQGNSA. The ends lost 1 base at V and 3 bases at J; junction bases unmatched: 6. CDR3 region: CASSLDGTGRYTEAFF. CDR3 coding DNA: TGTGCCAGCAGCTTAGACGGGACAGGGAGGTACACTGAAGCTTTCTTT.

The V and J genes are TRBV7-6 and TRBJ2-1; 7 bases align to TRBD1. This CDR3 spans 16 amino acids. The V gene end was trimmed by 5 bases and the J gene end by 0 bases; junction bases not matched to a gene: 7. Germline values: CDR1 SGHVS, CDR2 FNYEAQ. CDR3 coding DNA: TGTGCCAGCAGCCCAGGACAGGTTAGCTCCTACAATGAGCAGTTCTTC. Its translation: CASSPGQVSSYNEQFF.

The rearrangement links TRBV7-2 to TRBJ1-1; no definite D call. Per germline, CDR1 SGHTA and CDR2 FQGNSA. This CDR3 has 11 residues. V gave up 7 bases and J gave up 6 bases, with 9 bases separating them. The chain's CDR3 is CASTGGAEAFF. The CDR3 nucleotides are TGTGCCAGCACGGGCGGTGCTGAAGCTTTCTTT.

The chain uses TRBV2 and TRBJ2-7; D tentatively fits TRBD1 or TRBD2 (5 bases each). Per the germline V gene, CDR1 is SNHLY and CDR2 is FYNNEI. The CDR3 contains 13 residues. The germline V and J ends were trimmed by 6 bases and 3 bases, with 12 bases remaining between them. CDR3 coding DNA: TGTGCCAGCAGACTGGGACCGGTCTACGAGCAGTACGTC. Translated: CASRLGPVYEQYV.

The chain uses TRBV7-8 and TRBJ2-7, with 8 bases that match TRBD1. The CDR3 is made up of 16 amino acids. Germline CDR1 reads SGHVS; CDR2 reads FQNEAQ. V lost 3 bases and J lost 1; bases outside the gene matches: 8. The CDR3 DNA follows: TGTGCCAGCAGCTTCTCATGGGACAGGCCATCCTACGAGCAGTACTTC. Its translation: CASSFSWDRPSYEQYF.

This clonotype was observed at least ten times. The rearrangement uses TRBV20-1 and TRBJ2-5, with D perhaps TRBD1 (6 bases). The CDR3 totals 13 residues. The V end was cut by 3 bases, the J end by 1 base, with 9 bases between. The germline gives CDR1 DFQATT, CDR2 SNEGSKA (reference sequence). The CDR3 is CSASRGSQETQYF. CDR3 nucleotide sequence: TGCAGTGCTAGCAGGGGTTCCCAAGAGACCCAGTACTTC.